This passage covers 27 T cell receptor beta chains from one sample sequenced in a study of T cell responses to AZD1222 COVID-19 vaccine. Profiling relied on immunoSEQ multiplex PCR, and the TCRdb table lists in-frame clones only, not all of them. Of around 140,000 clones listed, around 90% were seen once; the top ten hold over 1.1%. The source material was peripheral blood, sampled on day 0 of AZD1222 vaccination. These receptors all come from an adult in good health.

The rearrangement joins TRBV6-1 to TRBJ1-5, with D perhaps matching TRBD1 (5 bases). The V end was cut by 1 base, the J end by 2 bases, with 6 bases between. The CDR3 covers 14 residues. CDR1 is MNHNS and CDR2 is SASEGT in the germline V gene. This chain's CDR3 is CASSEGGGNQPQHF. CDR3 bases: TGTGCCAGCAGTGAAGGGGGGGGCAATCAGCCCCAGCATTTT.

This chain joins TRBV6-1 and TRBJ1-2; D gene unclear. CDR1 and CDR2 (germline): MNHNS, SASEGT. The V end lost 0 bases, the J end lost 1 base, and 9 bases lay between the germline ends. This CDR3 spans 15 amino acids. CDR3 amino acids: CASSEASPVNYGYTF. CDR3 bases: TGTGCCAGCAGTGAAGCATCTCCCGTTAACTATGGCTACACCTTC.

The rearrangement joins TRBV24-1 to TRBJ2-1, with a weak D call TRBD2 (5 bases). Trimming stripped 0 bases from V and 0 bases from J, with 17 bases between. Germline V CDR1 and CDR2: KGHDR, SFDVKD. The CDR3 has 19 amino acids. CDR3 sequence reads: CATSDLHSGMGISYNEQFF. The CDR3 DNA is TGTGCCACCAGTGATTTGCATTCGGGAATGGGGATCTCCTACAATGAGCAGTTCTTC.

The chain carries TRBV5-1 and TRBJ1-1; D not certain. CDR3 size: 13 residues. The V end lost 0 bases, the J end lost 1 base, and 4 bases lay between the germline ends. The germline V gene encodes CDR1 SGHRS and CDR2 YFSETQ. The chain's CDR3 is CASSLVRNTEAFF. The CDR3 DNA follows: TGCGCCAGCAGCTTGGTACGGAACACTGAAGCTTTCTTT.

This clone was seen just once. The chain combines TRBV2 with TRBJ2-1; D gene ambiguous. This CDR3 region has 11 residues. Germline CDR1 SNHLY, CDR2 FYNNEI. V lost 4 bases and J 6 bases, leaving 4 bases between the germline ends. The chain's CDR3 is CASSGGNEQFF. DNA for the CDR3: TGTGCCAGCAGTGGTGGCAATGAGCAGTTCTTC.

This chain joins TRBV11-2 and TRBJ2-1; D gene unclear. The germline V gene has CDR1 SGHAT and CDR2 FQNNGV. The CDR3 covers 15 residues. Trimming stripped 4 bases from V and 0 bases from J, with 10 bases between. The CDR3: CASSSPSSSYNEQFF. CDR3 DNA: TGTGCCAGCAGCTCCCCCTCAAGCTCCTACAATGAGCAGTTCTTC. Full variable domain (outside the CDR3, taken from reference TRBV11-2 and TRBJ2-1): EAGVAQSPRYKIIEKRQSVAFWCNPISGHATLYWYQQILGQGPKLLIQFQNNGVVDDSQLPKDRFSAERLKGVDSTLKIQPAKLEDSAVYLCASSSPSSSYNEQFFGPGTRLTVL.

The rearrangement uses TRBV7-8 and TRBJ2-1, with 8 bases aligning to TRBD2. J gave up 4 bases and V 4 bases, and 9 bases lay outside the gene matches. This CDR3 spans 16 amino acids. The germline gives CDR1 SGHVS, CDR2 FQNEAQ. For the CDR3, the DNA is TGTGCCAGCAGCTCCCCGAGCGGGGGAGCATACAATGAGCAGTTCTTC. Its translation: CASSSPSGGAYNEQFF.

V usage is TRBV15 and J usage is TRBJ2-7; D may be TRBD1 or TRBD2 (5 bases each). Looked up from germline, CDR1 is LNHNV and CDR2 is YYDKDF (reference sequence). The CDR3 consists of 14 residues. The V end was cut by 0 bases, the J end by 4 bases, with 10 bases between. The CDR3 here is CATSRERGVYEQYF. In nucleotides, the CDR3 is TGTGCCACCAGCAGAGAGAGGGGTGTTTACGAGCAGTACTTC.

J is TRBJ1-2 and V is TRBV29-1, with unresolved D. The CDR3 spans 15 residues. Trimming removed 2 bases from V and 5 bases from J, with 18 bases in between. Germline V gene sequence: CDR1 SQVTM, CDR2 ANQGSEA. In nucleotides, the CDR3 is TGCAGCGTTGAACCCTTTGGAACGACCGTTTATGGCTACACCTTC. Amino acid sequence: CSVEPFGTTVYGYTF.

The V and J genes are TRBV19 and TRBJ2-3; D uncertain. This CDR3 comprises 15 residues. Trimming pared 2 bases from V and 3 bases from J, leaving 12 bases between. Germline V gene sequence: CDR1 LNHDA, CDR2 SQIVND (reference sequence). The DNA for the CDR3 is TGTGCCAGTAGTATAACTCGGCTCGCAACAGATACGCAGTATTTT. This codes for CASSITRLATDTQYF.

This rearrangement joins TRBV2 to TRBJ2-7; TRBD1 matches at 9 bases. This CDR3 comprises 13 residues. Trimming at V came to 7 bases and at J to 5 bases, leaving 6 bases not matched to a gene. From germline, CDR1 is SNHLY and CDR2 FYNNEI. The CDR3 spells CASKKDRGHEQYF. CDR3 DNA: TGTGCCAGCAAAAAGGACAGGGGCCACGAGCAGTACTTC.

V is TRBV6-1 and J is TRBJ2-5; D uncertain. Trimming shortened V by 2 bases and J by 1 base, and 5 bases separated the two germline ends. This CDR3 contains 13 residues. Germline V gene data show CDR1 as MNHNS and CDR2 as SASEGT. The CDR3 sequence: CASSERSQETQYF. The CDR3 DNA follows: TGTGCCAGCAGTGAACGTAGCCAAGAGACCCAGTACTTC.

The chain couples TRBV6-1 to TRBJ1-1; D is unresolved. V was cut by 3 bases and J by 5 bases, with 10 bases left in between. The V gene's germline CDR1 is MNHNS and CDR2 SASEGT. The CDR3 length is 13 residues. In nucleotides, the CDR3 is TGTGCCAGCAGTGATTGGTCGGGGACTGAAGCTTTCTTT. Residues: CASSDWSGTEAFF.

The rearrangement joins TRBV20-1 to TRBJ1-2, with D unclear. This CDR3 has 13 amino acids. CDR1 and CDR2 from the germline V gene are DFQATT and SNEGSKA (reference sequence). V gave up 3 bases and J gave up 6 bases, with 14 bases separating them. CDR3: CSASNVGRDGYTF. Here the CDR3 DNA reads TGCAGTGCTAGTAATGTCGGGCGGGATGGCTACACCTTC.

V is TRBV12-3 or TRBV12-4 and J is TRBJ2-6, with TRBD2 matching over 8 bases. This CDR3 is 13 amino acids long. V lost 3 bases, J lost 13 bases, and 5 bases stayed unmatched. The CDR3 DNA reads as TGTGCCAGCAGTTTTAGCGGGGTGCTAGTCCTGACTTTC. This translates into CASSFSGVLVLTF.

The chain combines TRBV10-1 with TRBJ1-4; D ambiguous. CDR3 length: 13 residues. In germline, CDR1 is WNHNN, CDR2 SYGVQD (reference sequence). V shed 4 bases and J shed 10 bases, with 13 bases lying between them. The DNA for the CDR3 is TGCGCCAGCAGTGGAGGACTATCGGGAAAACTGTTTTTT. Residues: CASSGGLSGKLFF.

This clone has a single count. V usage is TRBV9 and J usage is TRBJ2-3; tentatively, D is TRBD2 (5 bases). The CDR3 runs 16 residues. Germline CDR1 and CDR2: SGDLS and YYNGEE. V lost 3 bases and J 2 bases, leaving 16 bases between the germline ends. CDR3 DNA sequence: TGTGCCAGCAGCGGCGACCTCAACGGGGACACAGATACGCAGTATTTT. Amino acid sequence: CASSGDLNGDTDTQYF.

The chain is built from TRBV11-3 and TRBJ2-7, with no clear D. The CDR3 sequence is 13 residues long. Germline V gene data show CDR1 as SGHNT and CDR2 as YENEEA. Trimming left V 0 bases short and J 1 base short, with 4 bases between. CDR3 nucleotides: TGTGCCAGCAGCTTAGAGCGGTCCTACGAGCAGTACTTC. This translates into CASSLERSYEQYF.

V gene TRBV6-1 combines with J gene TRBJ2-7, with 8 bases fitting TRBD2. Germline CDR1 MNHNS, CDR2 SASEGT. V lost 3 bases and J lost 4; bases outside the gene matches: 11. This CDR3 has 16 amino acids. CDR3 DNA sequence: TGTGCCAGCAGTGATTGGGTAGCGGGGACCTCATACGAGCAGTACTTC. It specifies CASSDWVAGTSYEQYF.

This clone was recorded only once. The genes are TRBV6-1 and TRBJ1-2; D unresolved. Trimming shortened V by 3 bases and J by 8 bases, and 34 bases separated the two germline ends. This CDR3 region has 20 residues. The germline V gene encodes CDR1 MNHNS and CDR2 SASEGT. This chain's CDR3 is CASSDVGRLGGSLVPGGYTF. The CDR3 DNA reads TGTGCCAGCAGTGATGTGGGCCGCCTTGGAGGCAGCCTTGTTCCGGGAGGCTACACCTTC.

The chain has TRBV20-1 and TRBJ2-3; TRBD2 might be the D (6 bases). Germline V gene data show CDR1 as DFQATT and CDR2 as SNEGSKA (reference sequence). V was cut by 3 bases and J by 6 bases, with 22 bases left in between. There are 16 residues in the CDR3. The CDR3 DNA reads as TGCAGTGCTAGTCTCTTCCGGCGGGAAAGGCTTGATACGCAGTATTTT. Its protein product is CSASLFRRERLDTQYF.

The chain uses TRBV27 and TRBJ1-2, with D possibly matching TRBD1 (6 bases). From germline, CDR1 is MNHEY and CDR2 SMNVEV (reference sequence). The CDR3 totals 12 residues. Trimming shortened V by 6 bases and J by 7 bases, and 12 bases separated the two germline ends. DNA for the CDR3: TGTGCCAGCAGACAGGGTGAATTTGGCTACACCTTC. Protein: CASRQGEFGYTF.

The chain couples TRBV4-3 to TRBJ1-2, with unresolved D. Trimming stripped 0 bases from V and 4 bases from J, with 15 bases between. Germline CDR1 reads LGHNA; CDR2 reads YSLEER. The CDR3 spans 16 residues. As DNA, the CDR3 is TGCGCCAGCAGCCAAGATGAGGGAACCCCTTCCTATGGCTACACCTTC. It encodes CASSQDEGTPSYGYTF.

This clone showed up just once. J is TRBJ1-1 and V is TRBV5-6; 7 bases line up with TRBD1. Trimming took 5 bases from V and 0 from J; bases not matched to a gene: 10. From germline, CDR1 is SGHDT and CDR2 YYEEEE. There are 16 residues in the CDR3. Here the CDR3 reads CASRPALTGVNTEAFF. The CDR3 coding sequence is TGTGCCAGCAGGCCCGCGTTAACAGGGGTGAACACTGAAGCTTTCTTT.

This sequence joins TRBV27 and TRBJ1-1; D gene ambiguous. With 7 bases removed from V and 0 bases from J, the gap between germline ends came to 15 bases. CDR3 size: 15 residues. The germline V gene has CDR1 MNHEY and CDR2 SMNVEV (reference sequence). CDR3 in amino acids: CASKRAATMNTEAFF. The CDR3 bases are TGTGCCAGCAAGCGGGCGGCTACTATGAACACTGAAGCTTTCTTT.

V gene TRBV7-2 combines with J gene TRBJ1-1; D is unclear. The V gene's germline CDR1 is SGHTA and CDR2 FQGNSA. Trimming removed 5 bases from V and 0 bases from J, with 13 bases in between. This CDR3 comprises 15 residues. The CDR3 DNA is TGTGCCAGCAGCGTGGGCCCCCCGGTGAACACTGAAGCTTTCTTT. It specifies CASSVGPPVNTEAFF. The entire variable domain, with the rest obtained from reference TRBV7-2 and TRBJ1-1, is as follows: GAGVSQSPSNKVTEKGKDVELRCDPISGHTALYWYRQSLGQGLEFLIYFQGNSAPDKSGLPSDRFSAERTGGSVSTLTIQRTQQEDSAVYLCASSVGPPVNTEAFFGQGTRLTVV.

The chain uses TRBV11-3 and TRBJ2-7; TRBD2 might be the D (6 bases). V lost 5 bases, J lost 5 bases, and 25 bases lay in between. Germline values: CDR1 SGHNT, CDR2 YENEEA. The CDR3 totals 17 residues. CDR3 protein: CASSHVRDAGSVNEQYF. The CDR3 nucleotides read TGTGCCAGCAGCCACGTCCGAGATGCCGGGAGTGTCAACGAGCAGTACTTC.